The present TCR beta chain was sequenced within a study of CD8+CD57+ T cells in acquired aplastic anemia. Study at large: On average, sorted CD4+ and CD8+ cells gave approximately 3.5 ug of DNA. Study-wide points: A significant difference in CD8+ Simpson's diversity between patients and controls was not found. The study identified around 28 CD8+ CDR3 sequences shared by patients and controls.

The study profiled TCR beta VDJ and CDR3 using genomic DNA as template. In TCRdb, the reads were re-called with MiXCR into one record per CDR3 protein. The sample yields fewer than 300,000 distinct CDR3 sequences, approximately 79% seen once. With regard to this clonotype: The target antigen is unknown.

The sequenced patients had an expansion of CD8+CD57+ cells seen by flow cytometry. What was sequenced was sorted CD4+, CD8+, or CD8+CD57+ T cells (not recorded which) from PBMCs. The source of this sequence is a human donor with aplastic anemia.

The CDR3, as DNA: TGTGCCAGCAGCCGGGACGGGGGCGGGAGTAATGAGCAGTTCTTC. Translation: CASSRDGGGSNEQFF. The rearrangement uses TRBV5-4 and TRBJ2-1; TRBD2 is a possible D gene (7 bases). Germline loops: CDR1 SGHNT, CDR2 YYREEE (reference sequence). The CDR3 covers 15 residues. The V end was cut by 4 bases, the J end by 7 bases, with 18 bases between.